In this sample, the clone carrying this T cell receptor beta chain turned up once. V gave up 2 bases and J gave up 1 base, with 11 bases separating them. The germline gives CDR1 MNHNS, CDR2 SASEGT. There are 15 residues in the CDR3. The repertoire was sequenced with immunoSEQ multiplex PCR; TCRdb's copy has only in-frame clones and lacks some. The sample has more than 95,000 clones; around 81% are singletons. This record belongs to a study of blood T cell repertoires in COVID-19. The J gene is TRBJ2-5, the V gene TRBV6-1; TRBD2 is a possible D gene (5 bases). This receptor was taken from a man aged 60-69 years with acute or convalescent COVID-19. The sample was peripheral blood. CDR3 in DNA: TGTGCCAGCAGTGAAATGGGCGGAGGCCAAGAGACCCAGTACTTC. Protein sequence: CASSEMGGGQETQYF.